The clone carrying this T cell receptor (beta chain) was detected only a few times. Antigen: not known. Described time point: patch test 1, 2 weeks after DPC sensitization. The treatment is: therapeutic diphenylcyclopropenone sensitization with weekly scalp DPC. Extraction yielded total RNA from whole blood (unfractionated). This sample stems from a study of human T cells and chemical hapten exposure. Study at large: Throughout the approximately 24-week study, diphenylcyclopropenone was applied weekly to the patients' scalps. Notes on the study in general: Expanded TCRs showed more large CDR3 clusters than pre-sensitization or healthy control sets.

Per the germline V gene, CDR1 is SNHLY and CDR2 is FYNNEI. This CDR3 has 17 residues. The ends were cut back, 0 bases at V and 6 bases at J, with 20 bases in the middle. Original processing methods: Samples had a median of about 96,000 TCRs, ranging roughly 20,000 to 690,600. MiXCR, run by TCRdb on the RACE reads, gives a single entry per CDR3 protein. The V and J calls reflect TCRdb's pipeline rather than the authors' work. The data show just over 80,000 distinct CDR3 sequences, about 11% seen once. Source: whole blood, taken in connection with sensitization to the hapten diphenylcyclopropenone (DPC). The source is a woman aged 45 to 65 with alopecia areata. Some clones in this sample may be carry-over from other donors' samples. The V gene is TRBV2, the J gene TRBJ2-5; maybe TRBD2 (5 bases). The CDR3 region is CASSEALPWASMKTQYF. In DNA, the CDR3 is TGTGCCAGCAGTGAAGCGCTTCCATGGGCTAGCATGAAGACCCAGTACTTC.